These 12 T cell receptor beta chains came from one sample sequenced in a study of Graves' ophthalmopathy and Graves' hyperthyroidism (dated by TCRdb to 2016 to 2019). TCRdb lists the instrument as Illumina HiSeq 2000. For repertoire sequencing, TCR beta CDR3 regions were amplified from RNA transcripts. A first-round RT-PCR used HTBI primers with the Qiagen OneStep RT-PCR kit, followed by a second-round multiplex PCR, size selection and purification. TCRdb reanalyzed the raw reads on its own, using fastp at Q25 for trimming and MiXCR for clone calling, and kept in-frame beta chains. Duplicate CDR3 protein sequences are folded into a single record with the most common DNA and genes. Present in this sample are fewer than 650,000 distinct CDR3 sequences, around a fifth of which were seen just once. Approximately 7.7% of the sample belongs to the ten largest clones. Source material: peripheral blood. These receptor sequences come from a woman between 18 and 29 years old with stable Graves' hyperthyroidism. Some clones in this sample may be carry-over from other donors' samples. Donor details come from another sample of the same person, matched by shared clones.

In its sample, this clonotype was seen many times. The chain carries TRBV27 and TRBJ1-6, with D tentatively TRBD1 (6 bases). V was trimmed by 4 bases and J by 0 bases, leaving 10 bases between them. The CDR3 covers 16 residues. Germline V lookup: CDR1 MNHEY, CDR2 SMNVEV (reference sequence). CDR3 bases: TGTGCCAGCAGTTCCGACAGGCGCTCCTATAATTCACCCCTCCACTTT. As protein: CASSSDRRSYNSPLHF.

The chain recombines TRBV18 with TRBJ2-6; a possible D gene is TRBD1 (5 bases). The germline V and J ends were trimmed by 4 bases and 0 bases, with 10 bases remaining between them. The germline V gene encodes CDR1 KGHSH and CDR2 LQKENI. CDR3 size: 16 residues. CDR3 sequence (DNA): TGTGCCAGCTCACTTGGGGCTCTCTCTGGGGCCAACGTCCTGACTTTC. Translation: CASSLGALSGANVLTF. Variable domain in full (rest from reference TRBV18 and TRBJ2-6): NAGVMQNPRHLVRRRGQEARLRCSPMKGHSHVYWYRQLPEEGLKFMVYLQKENIIDESGMPKERFSAEFPKEGPSILRIQQVVRGDSAAYFCASSLGALSGANVLTFGAGSRLTVL.

In this sample, this clonotype turned up a few times. V is TRBV29-1 and J is TRBJ2-7, with D possibly being TRBD2 (5 bases). Germline CDR1 and CDR2: SQVTM and ANQGSEA. V was cut by 7 bases and J by 0 bases, with 13 bases left in between. The CDR3 runs 13 residues. This chain's CDR3 is CSGLGGSSYEQYF. The CDR3 region has the DNA TGCAGCGGGCTTGGTGGGAGCTCCTACGAGCAGTACTTC.

The V and J genes are TRBV29-1 and TRBJ2-5, with 7 bases that match TRBD1. The V gene end was trimmed by 3 bases and the J gene end by 6 bases; junction bases not matched to a gene: 4. The CDR3 runs to 12 residues. CDR1 is SQVTM and CDR2 is ANQGSEA in the germline V gene. The CDR3 DNA sequence: TGCAGCGTTGAGACAGGGTCGCAGACCCAGTACTTC. This sequence encodes CSVETGSQTQYF.

A remark on this clonotype: With a much larger clone just one base away, this may be a read error. J is TRBJ1-1 and V is TRBV10-3, with D possibly TRBD1 on 6 matching bases. The V end was cut by 10 bases, the J end by 1 base, with 13 bases between. Germline assignment: CDR1 ENHRY and CDR2 SYGVKD. This CDR3 is built from 13 residues. CDR3 region: CATTGQTNTEAFF. CDR3 DNA sequence: TGTGCCACCACCGGACAGACGAACACTGAAGCTTTCTTT.

This clonotype showed up just a few times. The chain carries TRBV11-2 and TRBJ1-1; a possible D gene is TRBD1 (5 bases). The CDR3 covers 15 residues. Germline V gene sequence: CDR1 SGHAT, CDR2 FQNNGV. V lost 4 bases to trimming and J lost 1 base, with 13 bases between them. CDR3: CASSSPGLRNTEAFF. The CDR3 coding sequence is TGTGCCAGCAGCTCCCCGGGACTTCGGAACACTGAAGCTTTCTTT.

The table lists this clonotype with many counts. The chain carries TRBV19 and TRBJ1-6; 7 bases are shared with TRBD1. This CDR3 contains 15 residues. Germline CDR1 is LNHDA and CDR2 is SQIVND (reference sequence). V lost 9 bases to trimming and J lost 1 base; unmatched junction nucleotides: 6. As DNA, the CDR3 is TGTGCCAGCAGCTCGACAGGGTCCTATAATTCACCCCTCCACTTT. Translated: CASSSTGSYNSPLHF.

This clonotype was counted at least ten times. The chain is built from TRBV16 and TRBJ2-5; D may correspond to TRBD1 or TRBD2 (5 bases each). V was cut by 2 bases and J by 4 bases, with 11 bases left in between. Germline V gene lookup returns CDR1 KGHSY and CDR2 FQNENV. This CDR3 spans 14 amino acids. CDR3 coding DNA: TGTGCCAGCAGCCAAAGACAGCGGCCAGAGACCCAGTACTTC. This gives the protein CASSQRQRPETQYF. Full variable domain (outside the CDR3, taken from reference TRBV16 and TRBJ2-5): GEEVAQTPKHLVRGEGQKAKLYCAPIKGHSYVFWYQQVLKNEFKFLISFQNENVFDETGMPKERFSAKCLPNSPCSLEIQATKLEDSAVYFCASSQRQRPETQYFGPGTRLLVL.

This clonotype has only a few counts. This chain's CDR3 is CASSPSQGALYGYTF. The CDR3 bases are TGTGCCAGCTCACCATCGCAGGGGGCCCTCTATGGCTACACCTTC. The chain is built from TRBV18 and TRBJ1-2; 8 bases are shared with TRBD1. V shed 2 bases and J 4 bases; nucleotides not matched to a gene: 6. Per germline, CDR1 KGHSH and CDR2 LQKENI. The CDR3 has 15 amino acids.

This chain connects TRBV28 to TRBJ2-2; D gene ambiguous. The V end was cut by 6 bases, the J end by 0 bases, with 14 bases between. The CDR3 runs 16 residues. CDR1 and CDR2 (germline): MDHEN, SYDVKM. CDR3 sequence: CASSAVRRTNTGELFF. As DNA, the CDR3 is TGTGCCAGCAGCGCCGTTCGGCGGACGAACACCGGGGAGCTGTTTTTT.

This clonotype showed up many times. The chain couples TRBV29-1 to TRBJ2-7; D unresolved. V lost 4 bases and J lost 5, with 9 bases in between. This CDR3 region has 11 residues. Germline lookup yields CDR1 SQVTM and CDR2 ANQGSEA. The CDR3 bases are TGCAGCGTTGGTTATACGAACGAGCAGTACTTC. Its protein product is CSVGYTNEQYF.

This clonotype has a count of ten or more. The rearrangement links TRBV20-1 to TRBJ1-1; D possibly corresponds to TRBD1 (6 bases). This CDR3 region has 14 residues. V lost 6 bases to trimming and J lost 11 bases, with 25 bases between them. CDR1 and CDR2 from the germline V gene are DFQATT and SNEGSKA (reference sequence). The CDR3 is CSAAPGAGPSSAFF. CDR3 DNA sequence: TGCAGTGCAGCTCCAGGGGCAGGTCCATCGTCTGCTTTCTTT.